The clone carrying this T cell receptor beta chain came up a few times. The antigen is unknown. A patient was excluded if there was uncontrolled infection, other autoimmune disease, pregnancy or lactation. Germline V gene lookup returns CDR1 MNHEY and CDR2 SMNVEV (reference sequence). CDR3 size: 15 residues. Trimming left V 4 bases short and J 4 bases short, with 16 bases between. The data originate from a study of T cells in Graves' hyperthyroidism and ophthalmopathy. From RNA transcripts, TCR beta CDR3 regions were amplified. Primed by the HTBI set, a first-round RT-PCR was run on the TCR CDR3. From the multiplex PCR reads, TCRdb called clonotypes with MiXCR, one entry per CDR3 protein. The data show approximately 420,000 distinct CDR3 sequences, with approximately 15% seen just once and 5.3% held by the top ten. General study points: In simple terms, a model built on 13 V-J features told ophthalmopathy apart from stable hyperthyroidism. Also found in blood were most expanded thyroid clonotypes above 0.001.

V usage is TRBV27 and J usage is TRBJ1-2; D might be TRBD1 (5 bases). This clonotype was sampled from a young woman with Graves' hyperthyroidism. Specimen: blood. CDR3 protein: CASSSSRGVGYGYTF. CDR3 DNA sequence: TGTGCCAGCAGTTCATCGAGAGGGGTGGGCTATGGCTACACCTTC.